This T cell receptor beta chain was obtained from a study of OX40 agonist ivuxolimab in advanced cancers. Study at large: The study gave patients intravenous ivuxolimab at 0.01 to 10 mg/kg every 2 weeks. Partial responses were observed in three patients, of whom one had hepatocellular carcinoma and two had cutaneous melanoma. At around 83% male, the cohort had a mean age of around 56 years, ranging from roughly 20 to 90.

Profiling relied on immunoSEQ multiplex PCR, and the TCRdb table lists in-frame clones only, not all of them. The sample has 80,000 to 95,000 clones, around 88% seen once. Study findings and constraints: Both blood CD4+ and CD8+ T cells showed clonal growth by week 6 at 0.1 to 3.0 mg/kg.

The germline gives CDR1 SGDLS, CDR2 YYNGEE. The CDR3 has 13 residues. V was clipped by 0 bases and J by 6 bases, with 7 bases between them. For this clone: Its antigen is unknown.

The sequences come from CD4+ or CD8+ T cells sorted from blood, collected in a trial of the OX40 agonist ivuxolimab. J is TRBJ2-1 and V is TRBV9; no definite D call. This sequence was found in an adult with an advanced solid tumor such as melanoma, head and neck, liver or kidney cancer. The DNA of the CDR3 is TGTGCCAGCAGCGTAGTAGGGTCCAATGAGCAGTTCTTC. It is translated as CASSVVGSNEQFF.